The 22 T cell receptor beta chains presented below share a single source sample, sequenced in a study of T cells in tuberculosis. TCRdb's table, derived via immunoSEQ multiplex PCR, lists solely in-frame clones and lacks some. The table includes 40,000 to 45,000 clones, about 94% detected once. Material for sequencing was PBMCs. Receptor source: a donor aged 10-29 years with latent tuberculosis or without tuberculosis infection. Some clones in this sample may be carry-over from other donors' samples.

The rearrangement uses TRBV5-1 and TRBJ2-7; TRBD2 matches at 7 bases. With 0 bases clipped from V and 2 bases from J, the junction kept 5 bases outside the gene matches. This CDR3 has 15 amino acids. The germline CDR1 and CDR2 sequences are SGHRS and YFSETQ. The CDR3 nucleotides are TGCGCCAGCAGCTTGGGAGGTAGCGGGCCCTACGAGCAGTACTTC. It translates to CASSLGGSGPYEQYF. Drawing the rest from reference TRBV5-1 and TRBJ2-7, the complete variable domain is KAGVTQTPRYLIKTRGQQVTLSCSPISGHRSVSWYQQTPGQGLQFLFEYFSETQRNKGNFPGRFSGRQFSNSRSEMNVSTLELGDSALYLCASSLGGSGPYEQYFGPGTRLTVT.

The V gene is TRBV10-3, the J gene TRBJ2-3; 14 bases are shared with TRBD2. Germline assignment: CDR1 ENHRY and CDR2 SYGVKD. V lost 10 bases, J lost 6 bases, and 9 bases stayed unmatched. This CDR3 contains 15 residues. The CDR3 protein is CATGGTSGRSDTQYF. CDR3 bases: TGTGCCACCGGGGGGACTAGCGGGAGATCGGATACGCAGTATTTT.

The chain carries TRBV28 and TRBJ2-5, with TRBD1 as a possible D gene (5 bases). V was shortened by 7 bases and J by 1 base, with 22 bases between the two germline ends. Germline assignment: CDR1 MDHEN and CDR2 SYDVKM. This CDR3 region has 17 residues. DNA for the CDR3: TGTGCCAGCACCCCAGGGCATCCCCAACGACGCCAAGAGACCCAGTACTTC. Protein sequence: CASTPGHPQRRQETQYF.

The chain combines TRBV19 with TRBJ2-3; 11 positions match TRBD2. Germline values: CDR1 LNHDA, CDR2 SQIVND (reference sequence). Germline trimming cut 11 bases from V and 3 bases from J; bases unmatched to any gene: 16. The CDR3 is made up of 17 amino acids. DNA for the CDR3: TGTGCCGGAGAGGGGGCTAGCGGGAGGTCAGGTACAGATACGCAGTATTTT. Protein product: CAGEGASGRSGTDTQYF.

V and J are TRBV6-5 and TRBJ1-2; 8 bases are shared with TRBD1. The CDR3 spans 16 residues. Germline loops: CDR1 MNHEY, CDR2 SVGAGI. The V and J ends lost 2 bases and 0 bases, in that order; junction bases with no gene match: 5. Here the CDR3 reads CASSYAGTGSNYGYTF. The CDR3 DNA sequence: TGTGCCAGCAGTTACGCTGGGACAGGATCTAACTATGGCTACACCTTC.

CDR3 sequence: CASSWGIYGYTF. CDR3 bases: TGTGCCAGCAGTTGGGGCATCTATGGCTACACCTTC. The chain couples TRBV11-2 to TRBJ1-2, with D possibly being TRBD1 (5 bases). Per germline, CDR1 SGHAT and CDR2 FQNNGV. V was cut by 6 bases and J by 4 bases, with 9 bases left in between. The length of the CDR3 is 12 residues.

The chain recombines TRBV5-1 with TRBJ2-2; D might be TRBD1 (5 bases). The CDR3 covers 15 residues. Germline CDR1 and CDR2: SGHRS and YFSETQ. The V end lost 4 bases, the J end lost 5 bases, and 15 bases lay between the germline ends. CDR3 region: CASSILGVGTGELFF. CDR3 DNA: TGCGCCAGCAGCATCCTAGGGGTTGGGACCGGGGAGCTGTTTTTT.

In its sample, this clone was seen once. V is TRBV7-2 and J is TRBJ2-7; 10 bases are a match to TRBD2. With V trimmed by 2 bases and J by 2 bases, 3 bases remained unmatched. Germline CDR1 SGHTA, CDR2 FQGNSA. The CDR3 runs to 15 residues. The DNA of the CDR3 is TGTGCCAGCAGCTTACCCGGACTAGCGGCCTACGAGCAGTACTTC. It codes for CASSLPGLAAYEQYF.

V and J are TRBV30 and TRBJ2-1; 14 bases agree with TRBD2. V shed 4 bases and J 16 bases; nucleotides not matched to a gene: 15. The CDR3 extends over 15 amino acids. Germline-derived CDR1 and CDR2 are GTSNPN and SVGIG (reference sequence). This CDR3 reads CAWTLTGTSGSGFFF. Here the CDR3 DNA reads TGTGCCTGGACCCTTACCGGGACTAGCGGGAGTGGATTTTTCTTC.

The rearrangement uses TRBV18 and TRBJ2-2, with 10 bases fitting TRBD2. The CDR3 contains 18 residues. After removal of 4 bases from V and 0 bases from J, the junction contained 8 bases not matched to a gene. The germline V gene has CDR1 KGHSH and CDR2 LQKENI. The CDR3 DNA reads as TGTGCCAGCTCACGCAGAAACCTAGCGGGAGCGAACACCGGGGAGCTGTTTTTT. It codes for CASSRRNLAGANTGELFF.

This chain uses TRBV29-1 with TRBJ2-5, with 7 bases matching TRBD2. Germline CDR1 and CDR2: SQVTM and ANQGSEA. The CDR3 consists of 15 residues. Trimming removed 5 bases from V and 1 base from J; junction bases left unmatched: 10. The CDR3 loop reads CSVTLGGSFQETQYF. The DNA for the CDR3 is TGCAGCGTTACCCTGGGGGGGAGTTTCCAAGAGACCCAGTACTTC. Full variable domain (rest looked up from reference TRBV29-1 and TRBJ2-5): SAVISQKPSRDICQRGTSLTIQCQVDSQVTMMFWYRQQPGQSLTLIATANQGSEATYESGFVIDKFPISRPNLTFSTLTVSNMSPEDSSIYLCSVTLGGSFQETQYFGPGTRLLVL.

This chain links TRBV7-8 with TRBJ2-7; 9 nucleotides line up with TRBD2. This CDR3 spans 18 amino acids. Unmatched junction bases numbered 17, after V lost 5 bases and J lost 3 bases. Germline V gene sequence: CDR1 SGHVS, CDR2 FQNEAQ. The CDR3 region has the DNA TGTGCCAGCAGCCAACATGCTCCAGGCGGGAGGGCCGGCTACGAGCAGTACTTC. Its translation: CASSQHAPGGRAGYEQYF.

The rearrangement joins TRBV5-6 to TRBJ2-7; a weak D match, TRBD1 (5 bases). Germline V gene lookup returns CDR1 SGHDT and CDR2 YYEEEE. Trimming pared 4 bases from V and 6 bases from J, leaving 14 bases between. The CDR3 has 13 residues. The CDR3 is CASSNEGVGEQYF. CDR3 sequence (DNA): TGTGCCAGCAGCAATGAAGGGGTTGGCGAGCAGTACTTC.

The rearrangement uses TRBV4-2 and TRBJ2-1; 9 bases are a match to TRBD2. J lost 7 bases, V lost 4 bases, and 5 bases had no gene match. CDR3 length: 14 residues. The germline V gene encodes CDR1 LGHNA and CDR2 YNFKEQ. CDR3 DNA: TGTGCCAGCAGCCCGGGACTAGCTGGGAATGAGCAGTTCTTC. Translation gives CASSPGLAGNEQFF.

J is TRBJ1-3 and V is TRBV5-1; D unclear. The V and J ends lost 3 bases and 2 bases respectively, with 9 bases between them. CDR1 and CDR2 from the germline V gene are SGHRS and YFSETQ. The CDR3 covers 14 residues. Here the CDR3 DNA reads TGCGCCAGCAGCTCTCACCCTACTGGAAACACCATATATTTT. Translation: CASSSHPTGNTIYF.

The rearrangement uses TRBV5-1 and TRBJ2-3; a weak D match, TRBD1 (6 bases). This CDR3 has 17 residues. Germline V gene lookup returns CDR1 SGHRS and CDR2 YFSETQ. Deletions cut 4 bases from V and 2 bases from J, with 20 bases between. The CDR3 reads CASSPAGTSGFTDTQYF. For the CDR3, the DNA is TGCGCCAGCAGCCCGGCCGGGACAAGTGGGTTCACAGATACGCAGTATTTT.

The V and J genes are TRBV6-5 and TRBJ1-2, with 8 bases matching TRBD1. This CDR3 is built from 15 residues. Looked up from germline, CDR1 is MNHEY and CDR2 is SVGAGI. Trimming took 0 bases from V and 6 from J; bases not matched to a gene: 6. The CDR3 here is CASSYSPTGANGYTF. The CDR3 DNA reads TGTGCCAGCAGTTACTCTCCGACAGGGGCGAATGGCTACACCTTC.

This chain uses TRBV5-1 with TRBJ2-1, with 9 bases fitting TRBD1. This CDR3 comprises 16 residues. V was clipped by 5 bases and J by 5 bases; unmatched bases: 11. CDR1 is SGHRS and CDR2 is YFSETQ in the germline V gene. For the CDR3, the DNA is TGCGCCAGCAGAATTTCTGTGGGGACAGGGAACAATGAGCAGTTCTTC. Residues: CASRISVGTGNNEQFF.

The chain recombines TRBV18 with TRBJ1-1; no reliable D call. Trimming stripped 3 bases from V and 5 bases from J, with 10 bases between. The CDR3 spans 13 residues. Per the germline V gene, CDR1 is KGHSH and CDR2 is LQKENI. The CDR3 DNA sequence: TGTGCCAGCTCACCCAGCACGGGGACTGAAGCTTTCTTT. Amino acid sequence: CASSPSTGTEAFF.

The genes are TRBV11-2 and TRBJ2-2, with D perhaps matching TRBD2 (5 bases). The CDR3 has 15 amino acids. Germline V gene sequence: CDR1 SGHAT, CDR2 FQNNGV. V was shortened by 8 bases and J by 0 bases, with 13 bases between the two germline ends. The CDR3 DNA reads as TGTGCCAGCCAAAGATTCGGGGCGAACACCGGGGAGCTGTTTTTT. Amino acids: CASQRFGANTGELFF.

The rearrangement uses TRBV30 and TRBJ1-4; possibly TRBD1 for D (6 bases). The CDR3 runs to 16 residues. Trimming shortened V by 3 bases and J by 0 bases, and 14 bases separated the two germline ends. Germline CDR1 reads GTSNPN; CDR2 reads SVGIG (reference sequence). CDR3 amino acids: CAWSWVGAPTNEKLFF. In DNA, the CDR3 is TGTGCCTGGAGCTGGGTGGGGGCACCAACTAATGAAAAACTGTTTTTT.

V and J are TRBV5-1 and TRBJ2-7, with D possibly TRBD1 on 5 matching bases. The CDR3 is made up of 14 amino acids. Trimming pared 2 bases from V and 3 bases from J, leaving 12 bases between. Germline V lookup: CDR1 SGHRS, CDR2 YFSETQ. CDR3 in DNA: TGCGCCAGCAGCTTTGGGGCAGTGAACTACGAGCAGTACTTC. It codes for CASSFGAVNYEQYF. The complete variable domain, with remaining parts taken from reference TRBV5-1 and TRBJ2-7, reads KAGVTQTPRYLIKTRGQQVTLSCSPISGHRSVSWYQQTPGQGLQFLFEYFSETQRNKGNFPGRFSGRQFSNSRSEMNVSTLELGDSALYLCASSFGAVNYEQYFGPGTRLTVT.